One and the same sample provided the 22 T cell receptor beta chains below, sequenced in a study of cytomegalovirus exposure and HLA in healthy donors. Amplification used 60 Vbeta primers and 13 Jbeta primers. Clones were read by immunoSEQ multiplex PCR, and TCRdb kept only the in-frame ones, dropping some. This sample carries roughly 130,000 clones, 75% to 85% of them seen once, and the ten largest clones take 2.5% to 3%. Sample: PBMCs. The receptors were gathered from a man between 25 and 39 years old in good health and CMV-seronegative.

This clone was seen only a few times. V usage is TRBV5-6 and J usage is TRBJ2-3; 8 nucleotides agree with TRBD1. After removal of 4 bases from V and 2 bases from J, the junction contained 6 bases not matched to a gene. Germline-derived CDR1 and CDR2 are SGHDT and YYEEEE. This CDR3 comprises 15 residues. This CDR3 is CASSPGTGYTDTQYF. CDR3 in DNA: TGTGCCAGCAGCCCCGGGACAGGATACACAGATACGCAGTATTTT.

This clone was found once. The CDR3 DNA is TGCAGCGTTGGGTCGGGGACTGCCTATGGCTACACCTTC. Protein: CSVGSGTAYGYTF. V and J are TRBV29-1 and TRBJ1-2; TRBD1 might be the D (5 bases). Germline CDR1 is SQVTM and CDR2 is ANQGSEA. The CDR3 has 13 residues. The germline V and J ends were trimmed by 4 bases and 4 bases, with 13 bases remaining between them.

V and J are TRBV9 and TRBJ1-2; 9 nucleotides agree with TRBD1. Unmatched junction bases numbered 16, after V lost 4 bases and J lost 6 bases. Per the germline V gene, CDR1 is SGDLS and CDR2 is YYNGEE. This CDR3 has 17 residues. As DNA, the CDR3 is TGTGCCAGCAGCCCCCGGGACAGGGTCCTCCCTCGGGATGGCTACACCTTC. Protein product: CASSPRDRVLPRDGYTF.

This rearrangement joins TRBV28 to TRBJ2-7; a possible D gene is TRBD2 (6 bases). CDR3 length: 14 amino acids. CDR1 is MDHEN, CDR2 SYDVKM, per germline. V was shortened by 6 bases and J by 3 bases, with 15 bases between the two germline ends. Here the CDR3 reads CASSPGGGHYEQYF. DNA for the CDR3: TGTGCCAGCAGCCCGGGTGGAGGGCACTACGAGCAGTACTTC.

A single count supports this clone. One junction end disagrees with the germline gene, perhaps due to a read error. The CDR3 DNA reads TGTTCCAGCAGCCCCCAGGGGAGGGGTGAGCAGTTCTTC. Its translation is CSSSPQGRGEQFF. This chain connects TRBV7-9 to TRBJ2-1; D perhaps matches TRBD2 (7 bases). Germline CDR1 is SEHNR and CDR2 is FQNEAQ (reference sequence). The CDR3 has 13 amino acids.

This clone came up a few times. The genes are TRBV28 and TRBJ1-2; TRBD1 might be the D (6 bases). Trimming left V 7 bases short and J 1 base short, with 13 bases between. In germline, CDR1 is MDHEN, CDR2 SYDVKM. CDR3 size: 14 residues. The CDR3 spells CASTQTGFNYGYTF. The CDR3 bases are TGTGCCAGCACCCAGACAGGATTTAACTATGGCTACACCTTC.

This clone was detected a few times. In nucleotides, the CDR3 is TGTGCCAGCAGTTATTGGAACAGGTTGAACACTGAAGCTTTCTTT. It codes for CASSYWNRLNTEAFF. The rearrangement links TRBV6-5 to TRBJ1-1; TRBD1 is a possible D gene (5 bases). V lost 3 bases to trimming and J lost 0 bases, with 11 bases between them. The CDR3 contains 15 residues. Germline V gene lookup returns CDR1 MNHEY and CDR2 SVGAGI.

J is TRBJ2-7 and V is TRBV9; 7 bases match TRBD2. V lost 0 bases to trimming and J lost 3 bases; unmatched junction nucleotides: 6. Per the germline V gene, CDR1 is SGDLS and CDR2 is YYNGEE. The CDR3 runs to 15 residues. CDR3 sequence: CASSVAVGRDYEQYF. DNA of the CDR3: TGTGCCAGCAGCGTAGCGGTAGGGAGGGACTACGAGCAGTACTTC.

The V call is TRBV25-1, the J call TRBJ1-1; 8 bases are a match to TRBD1. CDR1 and CDR2 from the germline V gene are MGHDK and SYGVNS. V lost 4 bases to trimming and J lost 4 bases; unmatched junction nucleotides: 5. The CDR3 has 14 amino acids. The CDR3 sequence: CASSVTGGFTEAFF. As DNA, the CDR3 is TGTGCCAGCAGTGTCACAGGGGGTTTCACTGAAGCTTTCTTT.

This clone was counted a single time. The V call is TRBV7-8, the J call TRBJ2-7, with 8 bases fitting TRBD2. In germline, CDR1 is SGHVS, CDR2 FQNEAQ. Trimming took 1 base from V and 2 from J; bases not matched to a gene: 7. CDR3 length: 16 residues. The CDR3 nucleotides read TGTGCCAGCAGCTTAGATCAACTAGCGGACACCTACGAGCAGTACTTC. Encoded protein: CASSLDQLADTYEQYF.

Here the CDR3 DNA reads TGTGCCATCAGTGCCGCGCATGAGGAAACTGAAGCTTTCTTT. Its translation is CAISAAHEETEAFF. This chain joins TRBV10-3 and TRBJ1-1; no clear D. The CDR3 is 14 amino acids. Germline-derived CDR1 and CDR2 are ENHRY and SYGVKD. Trimming took 4 bases from V and 5 from J, leaving 14 bases between them.

Here the CDR3 reads CASSQDVGGARGYTF. CDR3 DNA sequence: TGTGCCAGCAGCCAAGATGTTGGGGGGGCGCGGGGCTACACCTTC. This rearrangement joins TRBV14 to TRBJ1-2, with D possibly TRBD1 on 6 matching bases. V gave up 0 bases and J gave up 8 bases, with 16 bases separating them. The CDR3 is 15 amino acids. CDR1 is SGHDN and CDR2 is FVKESK in the germline V gene.

This clone was observed a handful of times. This chain connects TRBV4-1 to TRBJ1-5; perhaps TRBD1 as D (6 bases). The CDR3 sequence is 16 residues long. The germline V and J ends were trimmed by 4 bases and 0 bases, with 13 bases remaining between them. Germline-derived CDR1 and CDR2 are MGHRA and YSYEKL. The CDR3 region has the DNA TGCGCCAGCAGCCCTTGGACAGAGTATAGCAATCAGCCCCAGCATTTT. It specifies CASSPWTEYSNQPQHF.

The rearrangement uses TRBV9 and TRBJ2-3; 9 nucleotides align to TRBD2. Trimming took 0 bases from V and 4 from J; bases not matched to a gene: 9. The CDR3 is 17 residues long. Per the germline V gene, CDR1 is SGDLS and CDR2 is YYNGEE. CDR3 sequence reads: CASSVAPAGGGADTQYF. DNA of the CDR3: TGTGCCAGCAGCGTAGCCCCAGCGGGAGGCGGGGCAGATACGCAGTATTTT.

V is TRBV18 and J is TRBJ2-1; D perhaps matches TRBD2 (5 bases). V lost 0 bases to trimming and J lost 8 bases, with 14 bases between them. The germline CDR1 and CDR2 sequences are KGHSH and LQKENI. CDR3 length: 15 amino acids. CDR3 residues: CASSPPGLPRDEQFF. The CDR3 nucleotides are TGTGCCAGCTCACCACCCGGGCTGCCGAGGGATGAGCAGTTCTTC.

V and J are TRBV6-5 and TRBJ2-2; D is perhaps TRBD1 (6 bases). With 11 bases removed from V and 1 base from J, the gap between germline ends came to 11 bases. Germline V CDR1 and CDR2: MNHEY, SVGAGI. This CDR3 has 13 amino acids. The CDR3 reads CACQGWNTGELFF. CDR3 DNA: TGTGCCTGCCAGGGGTGGAACACCGGGGAGCTGTTTTTT.

The V call is TRBV5-6, the J call TRBJ2-5, with 10 bases aligning to TRBD1. The DNA end lines up better with TRBJ2-7; the J call may be wrong. The germline CDR1 and CDR2 sequences are SGHDT and YYEEEE. This CDR3 is built from 14 residues. The CDR3 region has the DNA TGTGCCAGCAAAAACGGACAGGGGGCCTACGAGCAGTACTTC. Amino acid sequence: CASKNGQGAYEQYF.

The rearrangement joins TRBV11-2 to TRBJ1-1; D possibly corresponds to TRBD1 (5 bases). V lost 0 bases, J lost 1 base, and 9 bases lay in between. This CDR3 spans 15 amino acids. Germline V gives CDR1 SGHAT, CDR2 FQNNGV. CDR3: CASSLDPGGNTEAFF. The CDR3 DNA follows: TGTGCCAGCAGCTTAGATCCGGGGGGGAACACTGAAGCTTTCTTT.

The rearrangement links TRBV19 to TRBJ2-2; a possible D gene is TRBD1 (5 bases). The CDR3 covers 14 residues. Between the trimmed V and J ends, which lost 7 bases and 1 base, there was a span of 10 bases. The germline CDR1 and CDR2 sequences are LNHDA and SQIVND (reference sequence). The CDR3 DNA follows: TGTGCCAGTATCGTAACAGGGAACACCGGGGAGCTGTTTTTT. This codes for CASIVTGNTGELFF. The complete variable domain, with remaining parts taken from reference TRBV19 and TRBJ2-2, reads DGGITQSPKYLFRKEGQNVTLSCEQNLNHDAMYWYRQDPGQGLRLIYYSQIVNDFQKGDIAEGYSVSREKKESFPLTVTSAQKNPTAFYLCASIVTGNTGELFFGEGSRLTVL.

The rearrangement uses TRBV21-1 and TRBJ2-3; TRBD2, the D gene given by the table, was not confirmed from the DNA. TRBV21-1 is flagged as a pseudogene. CDR3 size: 18 residues. The chain's CDR3 is CASSKASGRNPANNTQYF. CDR3 coding DNA: TGTGCCAGCAGCAAGGCTAGCGGGAGAAATCCAGCCAACAATACGCAGTATTTT.

V and J are TRBV9 and TRBJ2-7; D remains unclear. Germline-derived CDR1 and CDR2 are SGDLS and YYNGEE. V was clipped by 1 base and J by 0 bases, with 14 bases between them. This CDR3 is built from 16 residues. CDR3 in DNA: TGTGCCAGCAGCGTATTTGAGGTCCCGAGCTCCTACGAGCAGTACTTC. Translation: CASSVFEVPSSYEQYF.

The chain carries TRBV5-1 and TRBJ2-5, with a tentative D call TRBD2 (5 bases). The V gene's germline CDR1 is SGHRS and CDR2 YFSETQ. The CDR3 length is 15 residues. V was pared by 0 bases and J by 5 bases, with 14 bases between. The DNA of the CDR3 is TGCGCCAGCAGCTTGGGGATAGCGACTGAGGAGACCCAGTACTTC. Translating it yields CASSLGIATEETQYF.